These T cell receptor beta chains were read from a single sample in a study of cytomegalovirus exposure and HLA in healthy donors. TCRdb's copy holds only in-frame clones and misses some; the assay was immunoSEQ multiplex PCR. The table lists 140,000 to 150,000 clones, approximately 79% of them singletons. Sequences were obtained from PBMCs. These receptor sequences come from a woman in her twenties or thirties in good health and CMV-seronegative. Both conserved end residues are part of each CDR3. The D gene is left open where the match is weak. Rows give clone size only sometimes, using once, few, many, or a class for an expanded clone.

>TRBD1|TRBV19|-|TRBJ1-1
CASPKTLRTGRLAEAFF
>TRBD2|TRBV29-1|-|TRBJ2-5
CSVDGPLAGNQETQYF
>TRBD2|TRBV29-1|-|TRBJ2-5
CSVVTSAEETQYF
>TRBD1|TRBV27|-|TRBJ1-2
CASSPWTGLSNYGYTF
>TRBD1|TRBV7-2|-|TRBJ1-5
CASSLLGTGGSQPQHF
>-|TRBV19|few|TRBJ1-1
CARSPVGRDTEAFF
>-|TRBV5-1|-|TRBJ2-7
CASSFTNYEQYF
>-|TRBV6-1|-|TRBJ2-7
CASSKQGYEQYF
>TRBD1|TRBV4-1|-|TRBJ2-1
CASSSRGEQFF
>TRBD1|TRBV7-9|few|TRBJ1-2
CASSSSGTGAFFSF
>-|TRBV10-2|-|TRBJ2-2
CASSEVTGRPNTGELFF
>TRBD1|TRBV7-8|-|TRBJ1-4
CASSLTLTGGWANEKLFF
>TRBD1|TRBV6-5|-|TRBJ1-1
CASSRDREAFF
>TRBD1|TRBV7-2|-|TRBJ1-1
CASTLGQANTEAFF
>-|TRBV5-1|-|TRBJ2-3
CASSSLGGSTDTQYF
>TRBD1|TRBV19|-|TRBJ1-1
CASSPPRDSINTEAFF
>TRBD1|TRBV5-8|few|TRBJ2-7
CASSPTPGQGTYEQYF
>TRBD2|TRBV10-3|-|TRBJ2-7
CAISAGLAHEQYF
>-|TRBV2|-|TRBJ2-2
CASSQGENTGELFF
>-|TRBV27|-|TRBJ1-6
CASSGRQLDSPLHF
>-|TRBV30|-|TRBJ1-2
CAWSGQVYGYTF
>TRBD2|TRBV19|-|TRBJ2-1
CASSMAPGGEQFF
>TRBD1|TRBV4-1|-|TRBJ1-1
CASSLGQGAPTEAFF
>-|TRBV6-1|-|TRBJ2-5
CASSDRETQYF
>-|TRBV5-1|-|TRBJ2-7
CASSNTGLGSRRGQYF
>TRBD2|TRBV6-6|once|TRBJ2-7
CASKRGVSDEQYF
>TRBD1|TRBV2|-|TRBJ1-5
CASSRQGHQPQHF